A single sample is the source of the 20 T cell receptor beta chains below, sequenced in a study of blood T cell repertoires in COVID-19. Libraries were prepared by immunoSEQ multiplex PCR; TCRdb keeps only in-frame clonotypes and omits some of them. Here the sample spans fewer than 300,000 clones, just over 90% being singletons. Sequencing was carried out using peripheral blood. The receptors originated from a woman younger than 45 with COVID-19, enrolled during active disease.

This chain joins TRBV28 and TRBJ1-3, with TRBD1 matching 9 bases. V gave up 2 bases and J gave up 7 bases; unmatched junction bases: 6. CDR1 and CDR2 (germline): MDHEN, SYDVKM. This CDR3 spans 15 amino acids. The CDR3 region is CASSLPDRGRNTIYF. CDR3 DNA sequence: TGTGCCAGCAGTTTACCGGACAGGGGAAGGAACACCATATATTTT.

The chain links TRBV28 to TRBJ1-1; 7 nucleotides line up with TRBD1. CDR1 and CDR2 (germline): MDHEN, SYDVKM. The CDR3 totals 13 residues. Trimming cost V 6 bases and J 1 base; bases outside gene matches: 2. The CDR3 DNA reads as TGTGCCAGCAGGAGGACAGGGAACACTGAAGCTTTCTTT. As protein: CASRRTGNTEAFF.

J is TRBJ2-5 and V is TRBV18; the D is unclear. V was cut by 3 bases and J by 2 bases, with 7 bases left in between. Per the germline V gene, CDR1 is KGHSH and CDR2 is LQKENI. CDR3 size: 13 residues. The CDR3 DNA reads TGTGCCAGCTCACCGAACCTACAAGAGACCCAGTACTTC. As protein: CASSPNLQETQYF. Supplemented by reference TRBV18 and TRBJ2-5, the full variable domain reads NAGVMQNPRHLVRRRGQEARLRCSPMKGHSHVYWYRQLPEEGLKFMVYLQKENIIDESGMPKERFSAEFPKEGPSILRIQQVVRGDSAAYFCASSPNLQETQYFGPGTRLLVL.

The chain recombines TRBV11-2 with TRBJ2-7; 8 nucleotides align to TRBD1. V gave up 3 bases and J gave up 6 bases; unmatched junction bases: 10. Looked up from germline, CDR1 is SGHAT and CDR2 is FQNNGV. There are 15 residues in the CDR3. The CDR3 sequence: CASSFPEDRVLEQYF. In DNA, the CDR3 is TGTGCCAGCAGCTTCCCCGAGGACAGGGTGCTCGAGCAGTACTTC.

This chain links TRBV19 with TRBJ1-2; 7 bases agree with TRBD1. V lost 5 bases, J lost 4 bases, and 13 bases stayed unmatched. The CDR3 sequence is 16 residues long. Germline-derived CDR1 and CDR2 are LNHDA and SQIVND (reference sequence). This chain's CDR3 is CASSLSSQGPPYGYTF. The CDR3 DNA sequence: TGTGCCAGTAGTCTCTCCTCACAGGGGCCGCCCTATGGCTACACCTTC.

The chain is built from TRBV27 and TRBJ1-5, with D tentatively TRBD1 (6 bases). Trimming removed 5 bases from V and 4 bases from J, with 12 bases in between. The CDR3 loop spans 14 amino acids. Looked up from germline, CDR1 is MNHEY and CDR2 is SMNVEV (reference sequence). The CDR3 region is CASSPGTQNQPQHF. Written as DNA, the CDR3 is TGTGCCAGCAGTCCGGGGACACAAAATCAGCCCCAGCATTTT.

The chain is built from TRBV4-2 and TRBJ1-5, with 8 bases lining up with TRBD1. The length of the CDR3 is 15 residues. J lost 6 bases, V lost 2 bases, and 6 bases had no gene match. CDR1 and CDR2 (germline): LGHNA, YNFKEQ. CDR3 sequence: CASSQSGDRFQPQHF. The CDR3 nucleotides are TGTGCCAGCAGCCAAAGTGGGGACAGGTTTCAGCCCCAGCATTTT.

A few counts support this clone. This chain uses TRBV25-1 with TRBJ1-4; D unclear. This CDR3 spans 17 amino acids. V lost 1 base, J lost 0 bases, and 12 bases lay in between. Germline V gene data show CDR1 as MGHDK and CDR2 as SYGVNS. CDR3 sequence reads: CASSESPGLATNEKLFF. The DNA for the CDR3 is TGTGCCAGCAGTGAATCTCCAGGCCTTGCAACTAATGAAAAACTGTTTTTT.

The V call is TRBV27, the J call TRBJ1-5, with 8 bases matching TRBD1. This CDR3 has 17 amino acids. Unmatched junction bases numbered 14, after V lost 5 bases and J lost 5 bases. From germline, CDR1 is MNHEY and CDR2 SMNVEV (reference sequence). The CDR3 sequence is CASSPRTGNKFYQPQHF. The CDR3 region has the DNA TGTGCCAGCAGTCCTCGGACAGGGAACAAGTTTTATCAGCCCCAGCATTTT.

The chain links TRBV11-2 to TRBJ1-1; 7 bases fit TRBD1. Germline V gene data show CDR1 as SGHAT and CDR2 as FQNNGV. J gave up 1 base and V 0 bases, and 8 bases lay outside the gene matches. This CDR3 has 17 amino acids. CDR3 amino acids: CASSLDPGTEKNTEAFF. In DNA, the CDR3 is TGTGCCAGCAGCTTAGATCCAGGGACAGAAAAGAACACTGAAGCTTTCTTT.

This clone was counted only a few times. The V call is TRBV7-2, the J call TRBJ1-6, with 7 bases fitting TRBD1. The V gene's germline CDR1 is SGHTA and CDR2 FQGNSA. J was trimmed by 6 bases and V by 2 bases; bases with no gene match: 7. The CDR3 length is 16 residues. The CDR3 DNA reads as TGTGCCAGCAGCTTAATGGGACAGAGGGTTAATTCACCCCTCCACTTT. As protein: CASSLMGQRVNSPLHF.

V usage is TRBV6-2 or TRBV6-3 and J usage is TRBJ2-5; a weak D match, TRBD2 (5 bases). V lost 2 bases, J lost 0 bases, and 7 bases lay in between. The germline gives CDR1 MNHEY, CDR2 SVGEGT. This CDR3 contains 14 residues. DNA for the CDR3: TGTGCCAGCAGTTACCAGGACTACCAAGAGACCCAGTACTTC. Its protein is CASSYQDYQETQYF.

The genes are TRBV5-1 and TRBJ2-3; no clear D. The CDR3 contains 15 residues. CDR1 and CDR2 from the germline V gene are SGHRS and YFSETQ. Deletions cut 0 bases from V and 0 bases from J, with 8 bases between. Here the CDR3 reads CASSLASPSTDTQYF. CDR3 nucleotides: TGCGCCAGCAGCTTGGCCTCCCCCAGCACAGATACGCAGTATTTT.

DNA of the CDR3: TGTGCCAGCTCACCGGACAGCGGGAACTCCTACGAGCAGTACTTC. This codes for CASSPDSGNSYEQYF. The gene calls are TRBV18 and TRBJ2-7; possibly TRBD2 for D (7 bases). Trimming removed 3 bases from V and 0 bases from J, with 12 bases in between. CDR1 and CDR2 (germline): KGHSH, LQKENI. This CDR3 is built from 15 residues. Based on the CDR3 plus reference TRBV18 and TRBJ2-7, the full variable domain is NAGVMQNPRHLVRRRGQEARLRCSPMKGHSHVYWYRQLPEEGLKFMVYLQKENIIDESGMPKERFSAEFPKEGPSILRIQQVVRGDSAAYFCASSPDSGNSYEQYFGPGTRLTVT.

The chain couples TRBV2 to TRBJ1-2; maybe TRBD1 (5 bases). The CDR3 is 13 amino acids. V lost 6 bases, J lost 8 bases, and 16 bases lay in between. CDR1 and CDR2 from the germline V gene are SNHLY and FYNNEI. The CDR3 spells CASRPPGTQGYTF. The CDR3, as DNA: TGTGCCAGCAGGCCACCCGGGACTCAGGGCTACACCTTC.

The rearrangement links TRBV19 to TRBJ1-1, with 11 bases fitting TRBD1. The CDR3 runs 14 residues. The V segment lost 5 bases and the J segment 4 bases; nucleotides outside the gene matches: 3. Germline V lookup: CDR1 LNHDA, CDR2 SQIVND (reference sequence). CDR3 sequence: CASSAGTGGTEAFF. The CDR3 DNA follows: TGTGCCAGTAGTGCTGGGACAGGGGGCACTGAAGCTTTCTTT.

Worth noting for this clone: The sample has other DNA sequences that encode this CDR3 too. The V call is TRBV4-1, the J call TRBJ1-1, with TRBD1 as a possible D gene (5 bases). V was clipped by 3 bases and J by 5 bases, with 7 bases between them. CDR1 and CDR2 (germline): MGHRA, YSYEKL. The CDR3 consists of 12 residues. CDR3 sequence: CASSHPGTEAFF. DNA of the CDR3: TGCGCCAGCAGCCACCCAGGGACTGAAGCTTTCTTT.

This rearrangement joins TRBV5-1 to TRBJ2-5; possible D gene TRBD1, 6 bases. The germline gives CDR1 SGHRS, CDR2 YFSETQ. This CDR3 comprises 14 residues. V was trimmed by 0 bases and J by 2 bases, leaving 8 bases between them. The CDR3 DNA reads as TGCGCCAGCAGCTTGGAGGACAGACAAGAGACCCAGTACTTC. Translation gives CASSLEDRQETQYF.

The chain links TRBV7-2 to TRBJ2-1, with TRBD2 matching over 9 bases. V trimming: 1 base; J trimming: 3 bases; junction bases outside the gene matches: 10. CDR3 length: 18 amino acids. The germline V gene encodes CDR1 SGHTA and CDR2 FQGNSA. The CDR3 spells CASSLVAGGPDYYNEQFF. The CDR3 DNA sequence: TGTGCCAGCAGCTTAGTTGCGGGAGGGCCGGACTACTACAATGAGCAGTTCTTC.

This chain links TRBV6-5 with TRBJ2-5; TRBD1 matches at 9 bases. CDR1 is MNHEY, CDR2 SVGAGI, per germline. The CDR3 is made up of 15 amino acids. Trimming took 6 bases from V and 5 from J; bases not matched to a gene: 10. CDR3 coding DNA: TGTGCCAGCAGGGGGACAGGGAGGGCGGTGGAGACCCAGTACTTC. Protein product: CASRGTGRAVETQYF.